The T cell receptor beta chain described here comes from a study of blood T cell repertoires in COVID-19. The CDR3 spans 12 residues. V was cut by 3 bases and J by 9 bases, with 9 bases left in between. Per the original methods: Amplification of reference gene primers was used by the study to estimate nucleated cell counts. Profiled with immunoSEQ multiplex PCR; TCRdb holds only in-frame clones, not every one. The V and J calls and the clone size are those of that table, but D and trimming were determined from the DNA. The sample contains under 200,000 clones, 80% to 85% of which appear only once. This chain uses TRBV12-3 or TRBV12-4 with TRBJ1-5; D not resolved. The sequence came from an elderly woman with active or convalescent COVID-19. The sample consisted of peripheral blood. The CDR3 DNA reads TGTGCCAGCAGTTTGAGGGTTGGGCCCCAGCATTTT. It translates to CASSLRVGPQHF.